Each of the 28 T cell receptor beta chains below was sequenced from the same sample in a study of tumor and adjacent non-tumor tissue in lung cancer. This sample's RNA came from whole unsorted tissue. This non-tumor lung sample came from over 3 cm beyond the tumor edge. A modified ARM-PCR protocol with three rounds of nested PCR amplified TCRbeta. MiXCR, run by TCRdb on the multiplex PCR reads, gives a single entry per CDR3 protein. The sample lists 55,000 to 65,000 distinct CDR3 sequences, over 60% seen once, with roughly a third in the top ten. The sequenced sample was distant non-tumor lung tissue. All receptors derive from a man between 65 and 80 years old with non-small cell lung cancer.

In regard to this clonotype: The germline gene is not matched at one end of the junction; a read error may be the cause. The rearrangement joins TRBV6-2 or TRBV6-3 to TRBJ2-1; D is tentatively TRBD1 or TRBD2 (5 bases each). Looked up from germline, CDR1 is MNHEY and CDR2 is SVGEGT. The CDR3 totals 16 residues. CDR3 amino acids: CARSSSGTLTWNEQFF. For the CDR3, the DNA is TGTGCCAGGAGTTCCAGTGGGACCCTCACGTGGAATGAGCAATTCTTC.

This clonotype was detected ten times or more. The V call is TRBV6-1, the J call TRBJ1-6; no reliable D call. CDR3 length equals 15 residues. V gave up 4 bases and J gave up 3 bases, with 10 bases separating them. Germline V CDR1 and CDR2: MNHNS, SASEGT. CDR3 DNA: TGTGCCAGCAGTGGTCGTCCGATCTATAATTCACCCCTCCACTTT. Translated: CASSGRPIYNSPLHF.

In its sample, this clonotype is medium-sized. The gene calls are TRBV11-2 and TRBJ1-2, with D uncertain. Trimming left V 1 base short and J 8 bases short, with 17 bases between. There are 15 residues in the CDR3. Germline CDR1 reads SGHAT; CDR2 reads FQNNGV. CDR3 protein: CASSLVGRPRWGYTF. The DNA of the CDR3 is TGTGCCAGCAGCTTAGTCGGACGGCCCCGTTGGGGCTACACCTTC.

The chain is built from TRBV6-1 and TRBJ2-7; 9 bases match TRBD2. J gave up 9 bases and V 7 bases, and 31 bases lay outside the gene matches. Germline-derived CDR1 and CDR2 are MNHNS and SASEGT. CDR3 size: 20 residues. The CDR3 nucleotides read TGTGCCAGCATCACCCCGAGACCCTGGGCCTCTAGCGGGGCCCTCCGGGTGCAGTACTTC. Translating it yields CASITPRPWASSGALRVQYF.

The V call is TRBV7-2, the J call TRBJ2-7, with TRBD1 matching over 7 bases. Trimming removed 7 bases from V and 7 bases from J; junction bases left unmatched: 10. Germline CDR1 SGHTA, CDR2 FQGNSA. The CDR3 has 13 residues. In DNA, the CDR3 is TGTGCCAGCATCCCGGACAGGACCCGGGAGCAGTACTTC. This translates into CASIPDRTREQYF.

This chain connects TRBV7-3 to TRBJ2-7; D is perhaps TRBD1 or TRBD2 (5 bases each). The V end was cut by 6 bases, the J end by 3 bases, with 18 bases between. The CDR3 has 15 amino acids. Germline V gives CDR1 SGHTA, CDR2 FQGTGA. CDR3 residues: CASSPVGDASYEQYF. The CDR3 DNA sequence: TGTGCCAGCAGTCCTGTGGGGGATGCGAGCTACGAGCAGTACTTC.

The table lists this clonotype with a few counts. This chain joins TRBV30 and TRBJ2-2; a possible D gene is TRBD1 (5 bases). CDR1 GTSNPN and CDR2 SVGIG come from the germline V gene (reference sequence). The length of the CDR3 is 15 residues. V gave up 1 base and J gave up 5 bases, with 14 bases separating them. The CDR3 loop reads CAWSGGLVTTGELFF. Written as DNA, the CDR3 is TGTGCCTGGAGTGGGGGCCTTGTCACGACCGGGGAGCTGTTTTTT.

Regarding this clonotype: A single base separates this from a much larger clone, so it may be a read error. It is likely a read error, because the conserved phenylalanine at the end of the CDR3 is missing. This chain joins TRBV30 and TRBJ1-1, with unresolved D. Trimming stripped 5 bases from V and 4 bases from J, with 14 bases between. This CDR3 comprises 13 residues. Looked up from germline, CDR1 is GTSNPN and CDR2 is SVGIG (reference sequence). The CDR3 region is CAWCWRESTEAFL. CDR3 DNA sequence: TGTGCCTGGTGTTGGAGGGAGAGCACTGAAGCTTTCTTG.

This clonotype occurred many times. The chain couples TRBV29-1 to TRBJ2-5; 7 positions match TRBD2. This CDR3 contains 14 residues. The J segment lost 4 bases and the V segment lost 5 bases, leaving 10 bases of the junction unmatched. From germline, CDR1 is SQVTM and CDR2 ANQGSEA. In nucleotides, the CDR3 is TGCAGCGTTAGTGGGCTAGCGGCATTAGAGACCCAGTACTTC. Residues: CSVSGLAALETQYF.

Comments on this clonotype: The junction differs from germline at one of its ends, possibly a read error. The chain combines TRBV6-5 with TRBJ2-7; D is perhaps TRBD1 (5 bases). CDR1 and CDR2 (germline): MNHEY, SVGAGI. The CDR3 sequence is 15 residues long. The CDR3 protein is CAGSYSSDRGSKRYF. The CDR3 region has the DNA TGTGCCGGCAGTTACTCCTCAGACAGAGGAAGTAAGCGGTACTTC.

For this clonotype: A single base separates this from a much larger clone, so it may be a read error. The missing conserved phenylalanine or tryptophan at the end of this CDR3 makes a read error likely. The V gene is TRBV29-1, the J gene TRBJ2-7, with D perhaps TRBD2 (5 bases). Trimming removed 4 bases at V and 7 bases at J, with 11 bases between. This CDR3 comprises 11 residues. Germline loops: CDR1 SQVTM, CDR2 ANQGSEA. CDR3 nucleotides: TGCAGCGTTGGGGAGTCGGGGGAGCAGTACTCC. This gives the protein CSVGESGEQYS.

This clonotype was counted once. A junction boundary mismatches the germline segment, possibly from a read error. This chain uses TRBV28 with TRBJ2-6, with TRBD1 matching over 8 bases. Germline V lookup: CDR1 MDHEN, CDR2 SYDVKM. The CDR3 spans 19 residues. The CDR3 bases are TGTTCCAGCAGTTTACAAGGGGCAGGGGGCGTCTCTGGGGCCAACGTCCTGACTTTC. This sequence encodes CSSSLQGAGGVSGANVLTF.

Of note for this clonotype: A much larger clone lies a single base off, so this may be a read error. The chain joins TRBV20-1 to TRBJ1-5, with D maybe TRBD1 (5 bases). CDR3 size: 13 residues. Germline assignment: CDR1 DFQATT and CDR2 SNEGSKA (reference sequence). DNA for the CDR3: TGCATTGCTAGAAGGAACCCCCAGGGGCCCCAGCATTTT. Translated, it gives CIARRNPQGPQHF.

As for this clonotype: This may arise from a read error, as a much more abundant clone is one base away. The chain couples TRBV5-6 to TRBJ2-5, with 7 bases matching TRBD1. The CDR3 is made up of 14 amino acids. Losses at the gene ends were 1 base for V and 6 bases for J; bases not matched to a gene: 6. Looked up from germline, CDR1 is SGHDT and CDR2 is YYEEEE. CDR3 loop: CASSLRGGQKTQYF. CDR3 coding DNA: TGTGCCAGCAGCTTGAGAGGGGGCCAGAAGACCCAGTACTTC.

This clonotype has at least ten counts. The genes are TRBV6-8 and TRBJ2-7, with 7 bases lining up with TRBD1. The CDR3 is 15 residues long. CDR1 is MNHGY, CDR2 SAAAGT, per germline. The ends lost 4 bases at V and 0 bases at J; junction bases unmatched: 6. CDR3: CASSSQGNRSYEQYF. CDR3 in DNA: TGTGCCAGCAGTTCACAGGGGAACCGCTCCTACGAGCAGTACTTC.

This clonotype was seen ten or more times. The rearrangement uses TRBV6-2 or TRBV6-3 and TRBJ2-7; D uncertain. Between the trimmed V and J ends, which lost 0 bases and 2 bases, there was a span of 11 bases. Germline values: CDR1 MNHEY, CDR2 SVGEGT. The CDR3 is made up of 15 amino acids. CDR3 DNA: TGTGCCAGCAGTTACTCGATGGAACAGCCCTACGAGCAGTACTTC. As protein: CASSYSMEQPYEQYF.

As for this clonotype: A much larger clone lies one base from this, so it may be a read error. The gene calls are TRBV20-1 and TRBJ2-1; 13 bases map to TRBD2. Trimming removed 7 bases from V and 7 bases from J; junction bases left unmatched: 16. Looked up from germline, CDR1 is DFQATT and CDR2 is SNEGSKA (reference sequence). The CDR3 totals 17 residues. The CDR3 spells CSVTTLLAGGNPNEQFF. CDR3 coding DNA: TGCAGTGTCACTACCTTACTAGCGGGGGGGAACCCGAATGAGCAGTTCTTC.

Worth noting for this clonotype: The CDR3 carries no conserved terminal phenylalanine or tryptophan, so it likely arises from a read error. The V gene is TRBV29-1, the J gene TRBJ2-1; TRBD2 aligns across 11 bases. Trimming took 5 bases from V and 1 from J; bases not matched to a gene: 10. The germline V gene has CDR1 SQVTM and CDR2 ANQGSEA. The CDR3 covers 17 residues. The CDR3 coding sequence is TGCAGCGTTTCGGGTAGCGGGGGGGCATTTTCCTACAATGAGCAGTTCCTC. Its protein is CSVSGSGGAFSYNEQFL.

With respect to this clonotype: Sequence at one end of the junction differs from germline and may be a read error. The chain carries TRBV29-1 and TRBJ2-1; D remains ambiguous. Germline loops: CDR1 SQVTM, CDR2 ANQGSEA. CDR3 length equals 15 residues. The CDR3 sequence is CSVGETSVASSEQFF. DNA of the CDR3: TGCAGCGTTGGTGAAACGAGCGTGGCGTCGAGTGAGCAATTCTTC.

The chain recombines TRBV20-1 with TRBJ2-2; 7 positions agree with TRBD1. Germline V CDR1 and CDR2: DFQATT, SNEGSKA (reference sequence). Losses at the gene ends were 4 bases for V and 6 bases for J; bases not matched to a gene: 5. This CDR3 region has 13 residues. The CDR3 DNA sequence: TGCAGTGCTACGACAGGGTCCTCCGGGGAGCTGTTTTTT. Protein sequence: CSATTGSSGELFF.

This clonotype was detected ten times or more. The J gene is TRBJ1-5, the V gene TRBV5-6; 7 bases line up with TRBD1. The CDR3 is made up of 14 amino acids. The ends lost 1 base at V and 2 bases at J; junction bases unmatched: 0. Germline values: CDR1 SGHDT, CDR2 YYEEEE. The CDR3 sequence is CASSLTGGNQPQHF. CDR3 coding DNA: TGTGCCAGCAGCTTGACAGGGGGCAATCAGCCCCAGCATTTT.

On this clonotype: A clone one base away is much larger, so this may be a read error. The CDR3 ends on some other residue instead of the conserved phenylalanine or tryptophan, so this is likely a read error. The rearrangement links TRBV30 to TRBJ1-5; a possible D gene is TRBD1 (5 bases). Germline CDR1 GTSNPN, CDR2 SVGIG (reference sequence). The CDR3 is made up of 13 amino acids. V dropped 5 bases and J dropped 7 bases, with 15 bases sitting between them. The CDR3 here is CAWGWGKGQPQHL. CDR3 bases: TGTGCCTGGGGTTGGGGGAAAGGGCAGCCCCAGCATTTA.

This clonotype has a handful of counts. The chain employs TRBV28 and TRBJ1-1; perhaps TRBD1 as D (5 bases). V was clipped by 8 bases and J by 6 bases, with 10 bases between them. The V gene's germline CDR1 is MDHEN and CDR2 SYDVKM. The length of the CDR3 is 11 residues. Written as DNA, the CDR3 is TGTGCCAGCTACCTGGGGGCTGAAGCTTTCTTT. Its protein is CASYLGAEAFF.

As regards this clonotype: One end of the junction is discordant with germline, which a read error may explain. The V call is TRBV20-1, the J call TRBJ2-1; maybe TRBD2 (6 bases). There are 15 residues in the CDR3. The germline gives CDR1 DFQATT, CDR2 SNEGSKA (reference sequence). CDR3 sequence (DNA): TGCAATGCTAGAGATCAGGCGGCAGGGAGGACCGCGCAGTTCTTC. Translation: CNARDQAAGRTAQFF.

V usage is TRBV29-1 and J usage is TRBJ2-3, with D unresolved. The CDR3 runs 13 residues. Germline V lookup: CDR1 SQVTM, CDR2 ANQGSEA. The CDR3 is CSVKETSTDTQYF. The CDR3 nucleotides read TGCAGTGTTAAAGAGACAAGCACAGATACGCAGTATTTT.

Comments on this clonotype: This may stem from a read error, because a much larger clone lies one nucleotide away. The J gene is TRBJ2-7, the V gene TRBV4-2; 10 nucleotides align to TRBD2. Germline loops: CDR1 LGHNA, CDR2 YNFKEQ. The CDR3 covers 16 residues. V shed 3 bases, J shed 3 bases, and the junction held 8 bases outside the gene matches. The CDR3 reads CASSHGSPSGSYEQYF. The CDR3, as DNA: TGTGCCAGCAGCCATGGTAGTCCTAGCGGGAGCTACGAGCAGTACTTC.

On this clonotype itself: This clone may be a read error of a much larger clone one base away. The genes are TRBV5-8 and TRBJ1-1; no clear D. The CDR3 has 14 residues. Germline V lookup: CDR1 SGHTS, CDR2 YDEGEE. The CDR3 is CANSFGELNTEAFF. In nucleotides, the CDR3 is TGTGCCAACAGCTTTGGGGAACTGAACACTGAAGCTTTCTTT.

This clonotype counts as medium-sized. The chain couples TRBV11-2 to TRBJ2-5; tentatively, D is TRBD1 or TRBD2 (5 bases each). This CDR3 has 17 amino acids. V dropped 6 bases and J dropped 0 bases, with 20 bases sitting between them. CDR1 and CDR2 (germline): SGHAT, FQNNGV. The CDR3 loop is CASRPYPGTAYQETQYF. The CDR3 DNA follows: TGTGCCAGCAGACCCTACCCCGGGACCGCGTACCAAGAGACCCAGTACTTC.